The 15 T cell receptor beta chains given below trace back to one sample, sequenced in a study of blood T cell repertoires in COVID-19. Measured with immunoSEQ multiplex PCR; TCRdb has only the in-frame clones, and not every one. The sample records more than 120,000 clones, roughly 87% being singletons. Input material: peripheral blood. These receptors were obtained from a human donor in a cohort sampled during active COVID-19.

The chain combines TRBV6-5 with TRBJ2-5; perhaps TRBD1 as D (6 bases). Trimming removed 0 bases from V and 2 bases from J, with 13 bases in between. Germline CDR1 is MNHEY and CDR2 is SVGAGI. The CDR3 is 16 residues long. CDR3 sequence (DNA): TGTGCCAGCAGTTACTCCGGGCAGGGGACGCAAGAGACCCAGTACTTC. It encodes CASSYSGQGTQETQYF.

This clone has just one count. The chain carries TRBV5-1 and TRBJ1-2; 8 bases match TRBD1. The ends lost 4 bases at V and 6 bases at J; junction bases unmatched: 8. The CDR3 is made up of 14 amino acids. The V gene's germline CDR1 is SGHRS and CDR2 YFSETQ. CDR3 coding DNA: TGCGCCAGCAGCACGGGGACAGGAACTAATGGCTACACCTTC. Translating gives CASSTGTGTNGYTF.

This clone has only one observation. The chain carries TRBV7-3 and TRBJ2-3; maybe TRBD2 (5 bases). V lost 4 bases and J lost 1, with 12 bases in between. CDR1 is SGHTA and CDR2 is FQGTGA in the germline V gene. This CDR3 is 15 amino acids long. The DNA for the CDR3 is TGTGCCAGCAGCTCCCGACTGGGAGGCACAGATACGCAGTATTTT. As protein: CASSSRLGGTDTQYF.

This clone was detected only a few times. The chain employs TRBV2 and TRBJ1-5; 8 bases match TRBD1. Germline CDR1 and CDR2: SNHLY and FYNNEI. Unmatched junction bases numbered 8, after V lost 6 bases and J lost 4 bases. The length of the CDR3 is 15 residues. The CDR3 loop is CASSQGAGDNQPQHF. For the CDR3, the DNA is TGTGCCAGCAGCCAGGGGGCAGGGGATAATCAGCCCCAGCATTTT.

V is TRBV6-2 or TRBV6-3 and J is TRBJ1-1; 7 nucleotides agree with TRBD1. CDR3 size: 17 residues. Germline V gene data show CDR1 as MNHEY and CDR2 as SVGEGT. The ends lost 3 bases at V and 6 bases at J; junction bases unmatched: 16. This CDR3 is CASSYTGDPIRGAEAFF. The CDR3 DNA sequence: TGTGCCAGCAGTTATACAGGGGACCCGATTAGAGGCGCTGAAGCTTTCTTT.

This sequence joins TRBV28 and TRBJ1-5; tentative D call: TRBD1 (5 bases). The V gene's germline CDR1 is MDHEN and CDR2 SYDVKM. The CDR3 runs 14 residues. V lost 7 bases, J lost 1 base, and 11 bases lay in between. CDR3 sequence: CASTLGGSNQPQHF. CDR3 DNA: TGTGCCAGCACCTTGGGGGGGAGCAATCAGCCCCAGCATTTT.

The CDR3 DNA reads TGTGCCAGCAGCCCCGGGACAATTGGTAACGTCCTGACTTTC. Protein product: CASSPGTIGNVLTF. This chain uses TRBV7-8 with TRBJ2-6; tentatively, D is TRBD1 (6 bases). The CDR3 sequence is 14 residues long. In germline, CDR1 is SGHVS, CDR2 FQNEAQ. The V end lost 5 bases, the J end lost 10 bases, and 15 bases lay between the germline ends.

This chain uses TRBV27 with TRBJ1-1; tentatively, D is TRBD1 (5 bases). V dropped 3 bases and J dropped 3 bases, with 23 bases sitting between them. The germline V gene has CDR1 MNHEY and CDR2 SMNVEV (reference sequence). The CDR3 extends over 18 amino acids. The CDR3 loop reads CASSFRVRGGVRYTEAFF. The CDR3 region has the DNA TGTGCCAGCAGTTTCAGGGTGCGGGGAGGGGTCAGGTACACTGAAGCTTTCTTT.

The rearrangement uses TRBV4-1 and TRBJ2-1; 9 nucleotides align to TRBD1. J gave up 8 bases and V 3 bases, and 8 bases lay outside the gene matches. Germline CDR1 reads MGHRA; CDR2 reads YSYEKL. There are 15 residues in the CDR3. The CDR3 DNA is TGCGCCAGCAGCCAGTACGGGACAGGGAACCATGAGCAGTTCTTC. This gives the protein CASSQYGTGNHEQFF.

This chain uses TRBV6-5 with TRBJ1-4; unclear D gene. The germline V and J ends were trimmed by 7 bases and 11 bases, with 17 bases remaining between them. The germline V gene has CDR1 MNHEY and CDR2 SVGAGI. The CDR3 contains 13 residues. CDR3 in DNA: TGTGCCAGCACCCCAGATGCCACGATGAAACTGTTTTTT. It yields the protein CASTPDATMKLFF.

The chain links TRBV27 to TRBJ2-2; D not resolved. CDR1 is MNHEY, CDR2 SMNVEV, per germline (reference sequence). Trimming took off 6 bases at V and 4 bases at J, with 9 bases between the two ends. This CDR3 has 13 amino acids. As DNA, the CDR3 is TGTGCCAGCAGCCGATGGAGCACCGGGGAGCTGTTTTTT. It specifies CASSRWSTGELFF.

This clone was recorded only once. The V gene is TRBV19, the J gene TRBJ1-4; D call uncertain. Germline CDR1 reads LNHDA; CDR2 reads SQIVND (reference sequence). V lost 0 bases, J lost 0 bases, and 11 bases lay in between. This CDR3 has 17 amino acids. CDR3 nucleotide sequence: TGTGCCAGTAGTATAGATAGCAACCCTGCAACTAATGAAAAACTGTTTTTT. Protein: CASSIDSNPATNEKLFF.

This clone was observed a handful of times. This rearrangement joins TRBV7-3 to TRBJ2-4; tentative D call: TRBD2 (5 bases). The germline V gene has CDR1 SGHTA and CDR2 FQGTGA. The CDR3 extends over 15 amino acids. The ends were cut back, 4 bases at V and 7 bases at J, with 17 bases in the middle. The CDR3 spells CASSSGLPPENIQYF. CDR3 nucleotide sequence: TGTGCCAGCAGCTCCGGACTCCCCCCGGAGAACATTCAGTACTTC.

This clone was seen only once. The chain is built from TRBV7-8 and TRBJ2-5, with TRBD2 matching over 14 bases. The germline V gene has CDR1 SGHVS and CDR2 FQNEAQ. The CDR3 consists of 18 residues. V lost 6 bases and J lost 0; bases outside the gene matches: 9. The CDR3 DNA is TGTGCCAGCAGACAAGGACTAGCGGGGGGTTTGTACCAAGAGACCCAGTACTTC. Residues: CASRQGLAGGLYQETQYF.

This clone appeared once. Other DNA sequences from this sample encode an identical CDR3 as well. This chain joins TRBV3-1 (or the pseudogene TRBV3-2) and TRBJ2-5; 10 nucleotides agree with TRBD1. The germline V gene encodes CDR1 LGHDT and CDR2 YNNKEL (reference sequence). With V trimmed by 4 bases and J by 5 bases, 1 base remained unmatched. The CDR3 totals 13 residues. Here the CDR3 DNA reads TGTGCCAGCAGCCCGACAGGGGGCGAGACCCAGTACTTC. It specifies CASSPTGGETQYF.